The present entry profiles one TCR beta chain with its context. The antigen remains unidentified. The junction does not match germline at one end; this may be a read error. Investigators produced naive CD8 libraries from about 19,000 to 1,100,000 sorted cells, drawing on 10%, 30% or 50% RNA. Germline CDR1 WSHSY, CDR2 SAAADI. The CDR3 loop spans 16 amino acids. The source of the sample is a study of molecular identifiers for immune sequencing clone quantification. Study-level points and caveats: A single cell's spiked Jurkat TCR RNA was reportedly detectable among under 1.1 million naive cells. Clones that had above 20 RNA copies took up over 97% of effector molecules but under 1% in naive cells.

One entry per CDR3 protein, called by TCRdb with MiXCR from the PCR reads. The sample has about 640,000 distinct CDR3 sequences; 20% are singletons. Sequenced: naive CD8+ T cells from blood, with Jurkat cell RNA spiked in. Specified subset: FACS-sorted CD8+CD4-CCR7+CD45RA+ naive T cells. The chain carries TRBV10-2 and TRBJ1-4; TRBD1 might be the D (5 bases). The clonotype comes from a human donor in good health. Some libraries in this study had Jurkat cell RNA spiked in. The CDR3 loop is CASSESGAATNENLFF. The CDR3 DNA reads as TGCGCCAGCAGTGAGTCCGGGGCGGCAACTAATGAAAATCTGTTTTTT.